This T cell receptor beta chain appears in the sequencing data of a study of blood T cells in healthy people across ages. This CDR3 contains 18 residues. Germline loops: CDR1 SGDLS, CDR2 YYNGEE. In this sample, this clonotype turned up a few times. Then a second PCR, running about 6 to 11 cycles, was carried out with a sample-barcoded 5' primer and a J-beta primer mix. TCRdb independently ran MiXCR on the 5' RACE reads; one entry per CDR3 protein. The sample holds around 800,000 distinct CDR3 sequences, about a quarter seen once. This sample also belongs to another study, concerning T cells of mothers and their children. That publication notes: The study sampled three healthy Caucasian mothers and their six children.

V and J are TRBV9 and TRBJ2-1, with 10 bases fitting TRBD2. The end of the DNA is better explained by TRBJ2-7, so the J call may be wrong. The sequence derives from a boy aged 5-17 years in good health. Sequences were obtained from blood. CDR3 region: CASSADISGTSVTYEQYF. As DNA, the CDR3 is TGTGCCAGCAGCGCCGATATTTCCGGGACTAGCGTCACCTACGAGCAGTACTTC.